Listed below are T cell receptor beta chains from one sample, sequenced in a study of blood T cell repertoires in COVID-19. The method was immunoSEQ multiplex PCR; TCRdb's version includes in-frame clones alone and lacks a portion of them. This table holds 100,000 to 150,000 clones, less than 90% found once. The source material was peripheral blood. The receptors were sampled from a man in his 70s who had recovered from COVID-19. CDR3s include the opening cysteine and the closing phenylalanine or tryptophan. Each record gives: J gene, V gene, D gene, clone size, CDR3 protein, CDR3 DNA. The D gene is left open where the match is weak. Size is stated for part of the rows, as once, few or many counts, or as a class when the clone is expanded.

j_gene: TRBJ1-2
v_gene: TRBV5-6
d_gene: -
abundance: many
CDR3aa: CASSLQGFEFNYGYTF
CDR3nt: TGTGCCAGCAGCTTGCAGGGGTTCGAATTTAACTATGGCTACACCTTC

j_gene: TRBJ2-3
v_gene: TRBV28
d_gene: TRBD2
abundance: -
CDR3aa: CASMSGGGTDTQYF
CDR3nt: TGTGCCAGCATGAGCGGGGGGGGGACAGATACGCAGTATTTT

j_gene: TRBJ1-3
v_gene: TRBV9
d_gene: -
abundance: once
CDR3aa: CASSVRPERGTGNTIYF
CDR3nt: TGTGCCAGCAGCGTACGTCCGGAGCGAGGCACTGGAAACACCATATATTTT

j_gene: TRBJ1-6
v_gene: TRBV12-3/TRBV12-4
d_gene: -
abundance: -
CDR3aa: CASSAYHSPLHF
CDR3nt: TGTGCCAGCAGTGCGTACCATTCACCCCTCCACTTT

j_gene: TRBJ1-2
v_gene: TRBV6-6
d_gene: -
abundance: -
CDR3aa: CASSRQTGGYTF
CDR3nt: TGTGCCAGCAGTCGCCAGACTGGAGGCTACACCTTC

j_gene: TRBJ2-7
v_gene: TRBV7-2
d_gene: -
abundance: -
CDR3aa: CASSQDIRSHEQYF
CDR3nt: TGTGCCAGCAGTCAGGACATACGGTCCCACGAGCAGTACTTC

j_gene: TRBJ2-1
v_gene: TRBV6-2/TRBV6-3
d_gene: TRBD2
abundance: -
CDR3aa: CASRRIGTSGSRNNEQFF
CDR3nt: TGTGCCAGCCGCCGGATTGGGACTAGCGGGAGTAGGAACAATGAGCAGTTCTTC

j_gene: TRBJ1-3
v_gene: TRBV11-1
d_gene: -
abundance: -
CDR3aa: CASSLSQSGNTIYF
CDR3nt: TGTGCCAGCAGCTTGTCTCAGTCTGGAAACACCATATATTTT

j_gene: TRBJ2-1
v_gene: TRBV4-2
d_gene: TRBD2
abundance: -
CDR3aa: CASSPGLALYNEQFF
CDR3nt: TGTGCCAGCAGCCCGGGACTAGCGCTCTACAATGAGCAGTTCTTC

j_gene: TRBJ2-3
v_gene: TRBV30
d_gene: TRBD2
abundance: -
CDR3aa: CAWIPGLGPDTQYF
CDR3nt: TGTGCCTGGATTCCGGGACTAGGACCAGATACGCAGTATTTT

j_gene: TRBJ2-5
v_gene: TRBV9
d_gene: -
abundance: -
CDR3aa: CASSPSGQPQETQYF
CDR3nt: TGTGCCAGCAGCCCCTCCGGACAGCCCCAAGAGACCCAGTACTTC

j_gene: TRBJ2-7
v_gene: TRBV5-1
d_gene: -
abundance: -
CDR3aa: CASSLEQGTYEQYF
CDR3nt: TGCGCCAGCAGCTTGGAACAGGGAACCTACGAGCAGTACTTC

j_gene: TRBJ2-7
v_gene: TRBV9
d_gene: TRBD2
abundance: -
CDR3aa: CASSVEAGPSYEQYF
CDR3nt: TGTGCCAGCAGCGTAGAAGCGGGACCCTCCTACGAGCAGTACTTC

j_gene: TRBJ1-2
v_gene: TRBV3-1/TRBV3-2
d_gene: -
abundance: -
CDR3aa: CASSQVGAQGYTF
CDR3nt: TGTGCCAGCAGCCAAGTGGGGGCCCAGGGCTACACCTTC

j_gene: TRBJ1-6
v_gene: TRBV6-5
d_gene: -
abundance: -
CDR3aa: CASSLKRQVSPLHF
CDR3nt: TGTGCCAGCAGCCTAAAAAGACAGGTCTCACCCCTCCACTTT